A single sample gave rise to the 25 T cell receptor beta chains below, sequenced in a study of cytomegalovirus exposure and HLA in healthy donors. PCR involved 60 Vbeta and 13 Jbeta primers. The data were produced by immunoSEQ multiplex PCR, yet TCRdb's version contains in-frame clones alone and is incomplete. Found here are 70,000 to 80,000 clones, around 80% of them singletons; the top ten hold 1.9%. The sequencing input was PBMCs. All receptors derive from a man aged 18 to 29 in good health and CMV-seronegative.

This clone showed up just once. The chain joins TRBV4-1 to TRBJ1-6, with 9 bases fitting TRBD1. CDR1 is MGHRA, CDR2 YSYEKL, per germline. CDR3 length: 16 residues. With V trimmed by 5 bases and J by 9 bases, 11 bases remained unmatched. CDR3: CASSIAEDRGSSPLHF. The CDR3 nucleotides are TGCGCCAGCAGCATTGCCGAGGACAGGGGAAGTTCACCCCTCCACTTT.

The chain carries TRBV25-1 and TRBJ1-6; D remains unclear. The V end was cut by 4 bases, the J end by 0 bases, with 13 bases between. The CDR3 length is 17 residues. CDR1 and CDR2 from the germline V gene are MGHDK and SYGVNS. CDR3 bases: TGTGCCAGCAGTGGGCGTCTGGGGAGCTCCTATAATTCACCCCTCCACTTT. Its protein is CASSGRLGSSYNSPLHF.

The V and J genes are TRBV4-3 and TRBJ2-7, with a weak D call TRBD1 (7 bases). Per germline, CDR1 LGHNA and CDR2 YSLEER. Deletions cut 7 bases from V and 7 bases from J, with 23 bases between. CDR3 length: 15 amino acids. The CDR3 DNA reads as TGCGCCAGCACCATTTTGGGCAGGGGGGATTGGGAGCAGTACTTC. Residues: CASTILGRGDWEQYF.

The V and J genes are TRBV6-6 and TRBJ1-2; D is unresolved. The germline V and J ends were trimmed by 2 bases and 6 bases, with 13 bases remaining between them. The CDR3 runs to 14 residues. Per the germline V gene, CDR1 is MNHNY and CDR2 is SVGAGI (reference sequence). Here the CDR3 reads CASSYPTESHGYTF. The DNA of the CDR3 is TGTGCCAGCAGTTACCCTACCGAAAGTCATGGCTACACCTTC.

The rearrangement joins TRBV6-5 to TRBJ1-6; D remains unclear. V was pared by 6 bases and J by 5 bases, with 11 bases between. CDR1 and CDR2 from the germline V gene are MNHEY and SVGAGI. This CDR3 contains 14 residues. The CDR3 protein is CASSHSMDNSPLHF. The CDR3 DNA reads TGTGCCAGCAGCCACAGCATGGATAATTCACCCCTCCACTTT.

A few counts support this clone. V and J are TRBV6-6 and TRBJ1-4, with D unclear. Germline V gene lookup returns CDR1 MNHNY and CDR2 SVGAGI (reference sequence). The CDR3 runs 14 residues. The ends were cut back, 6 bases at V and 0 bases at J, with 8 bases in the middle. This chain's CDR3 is CASRGRATNEKLFF. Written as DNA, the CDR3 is TGTGCCAGCAGGGGGAGGGCAACTAATGAAAAACTGTTTTTT.

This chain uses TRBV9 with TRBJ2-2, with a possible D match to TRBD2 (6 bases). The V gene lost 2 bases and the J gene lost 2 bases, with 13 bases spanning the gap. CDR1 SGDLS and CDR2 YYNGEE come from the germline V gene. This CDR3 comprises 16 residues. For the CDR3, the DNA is TGTGCCAGCAGCGTCGCGGGGTCCCTCAACACCGGGGAGCTGTTTTTT. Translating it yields CASSVAGSLNTGELFF. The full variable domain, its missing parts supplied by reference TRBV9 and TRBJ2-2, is DSGVTQTPKHLITATGQRVTLRCSPRSGDLSVYWYQQSLDQGLQFLIQYYNGEERAKGNILERFSAQQFPDLHSELNLSSLELGDSALYFCASSVAGSLNTGELFFGEGSRLTVL.

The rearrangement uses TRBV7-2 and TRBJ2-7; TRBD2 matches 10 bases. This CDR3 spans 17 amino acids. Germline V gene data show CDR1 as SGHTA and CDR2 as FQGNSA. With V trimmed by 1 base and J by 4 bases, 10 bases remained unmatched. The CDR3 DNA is TGTGCCAGCAGCTTAGAAAGACTAGCGGGTTTCCTATACGAGCAGTACTTC. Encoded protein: CASSLERLAGFLYEQYF.

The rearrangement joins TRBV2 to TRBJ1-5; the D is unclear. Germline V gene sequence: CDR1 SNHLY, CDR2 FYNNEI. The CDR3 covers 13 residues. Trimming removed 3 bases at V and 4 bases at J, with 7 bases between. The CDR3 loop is CASSDPGNQPQHF. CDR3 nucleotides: TGTGCCAGCAGTGACCCGGGGAATCAGCCCCAGCATTTT. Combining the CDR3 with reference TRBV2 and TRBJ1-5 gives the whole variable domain EPEVTQTPSHQVTQMGQEVILRCVPISNHLYFYWYRQILGQKVEFLVSFYNNEISEKSEIFDDQFSVERPDGSNFTLKIRSTKLEDSAMYFCASSDPGNQPQHFGDGTRLSIL.

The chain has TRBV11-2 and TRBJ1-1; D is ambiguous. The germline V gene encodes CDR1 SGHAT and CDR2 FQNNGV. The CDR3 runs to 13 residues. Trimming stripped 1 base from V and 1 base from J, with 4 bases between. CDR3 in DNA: TGTGCCAGCAGCTTAGCTCCGAACACTGAAGCTTTCTTT. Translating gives CASSLAPNTEAFF.

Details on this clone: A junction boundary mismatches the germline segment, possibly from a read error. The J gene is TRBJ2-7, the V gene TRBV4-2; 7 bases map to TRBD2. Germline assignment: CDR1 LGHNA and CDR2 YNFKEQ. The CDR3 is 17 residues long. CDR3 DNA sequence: TGTGCCAGCAGACAAGATCTTTACGGGGGGAGCTCCTCCGAGCAGTACTTC. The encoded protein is CASRQDLYGGSSSEQYF.

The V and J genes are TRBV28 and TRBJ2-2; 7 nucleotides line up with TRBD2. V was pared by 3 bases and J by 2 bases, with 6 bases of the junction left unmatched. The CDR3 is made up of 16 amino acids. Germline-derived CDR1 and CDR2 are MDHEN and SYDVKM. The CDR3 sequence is CASSLGGGLNTGELFF. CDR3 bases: TGTGCCAGCAGTTTGGGGGGGGGACTTAACACCGGGGAGCTGTTTTTT.

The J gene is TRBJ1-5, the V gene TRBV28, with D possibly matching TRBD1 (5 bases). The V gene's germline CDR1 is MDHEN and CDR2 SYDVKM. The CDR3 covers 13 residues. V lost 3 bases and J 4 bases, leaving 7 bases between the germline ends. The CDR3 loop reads CASSFAGNQPQHF. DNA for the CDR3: TGTGCCAGCAGTTTCGCAGGGAATCAGCCCCAGCATTTT. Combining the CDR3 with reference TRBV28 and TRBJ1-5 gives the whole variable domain DVKVTQSSRYLVKRTGEKVFLECVQDMDHENMFWYRQDPGLGLRLIYFSYDVKMKEKGDIPEGYSVSREKKERFSLILESASTNQTSMYLCASSFAGNQPQHFGDGTRLSIL.

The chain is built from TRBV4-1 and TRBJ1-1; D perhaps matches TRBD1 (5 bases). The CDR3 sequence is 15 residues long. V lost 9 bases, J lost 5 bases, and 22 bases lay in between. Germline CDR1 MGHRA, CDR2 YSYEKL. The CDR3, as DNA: TGCGCCAGTAGCGAGAGAATAACAGGAGAGACTGAAGCTTTCTTT. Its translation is CASSERITGETEAFF.

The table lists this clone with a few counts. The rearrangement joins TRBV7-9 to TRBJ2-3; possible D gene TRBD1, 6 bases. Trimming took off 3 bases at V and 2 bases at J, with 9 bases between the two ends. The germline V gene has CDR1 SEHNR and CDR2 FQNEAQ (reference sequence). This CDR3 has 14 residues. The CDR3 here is CASSFRQVTDTQYF. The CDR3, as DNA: TGTGCCAGCAGCTTTCGACAGGTCACAGATACGCAGTATTTT.

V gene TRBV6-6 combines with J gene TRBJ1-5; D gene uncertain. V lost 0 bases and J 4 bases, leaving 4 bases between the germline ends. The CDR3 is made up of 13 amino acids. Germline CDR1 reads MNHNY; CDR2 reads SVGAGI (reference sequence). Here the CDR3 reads CASSYSLNQPQHF. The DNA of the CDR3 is TGTGCCAGCAGTTACTCTCTAAATCAGCCCCAGCATTTT.

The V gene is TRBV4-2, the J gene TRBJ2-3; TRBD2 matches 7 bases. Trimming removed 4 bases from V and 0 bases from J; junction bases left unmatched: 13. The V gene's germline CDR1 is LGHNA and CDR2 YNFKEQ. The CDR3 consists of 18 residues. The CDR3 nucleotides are TGTGCCAGCAGCCGCCAGTACCTCCTAGCGGAAAGCACAGATACGCAGTATTTT. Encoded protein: CASSRQYLLAESTDTQYF.

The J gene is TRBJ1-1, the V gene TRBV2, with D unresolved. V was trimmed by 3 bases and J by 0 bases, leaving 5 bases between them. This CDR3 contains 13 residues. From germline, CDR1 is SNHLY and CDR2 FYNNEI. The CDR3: CASSEEMNTEAFF. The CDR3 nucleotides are TGTGCCAGCAGTGAGGAGATGAACACTGAAGCTTTCTTT.

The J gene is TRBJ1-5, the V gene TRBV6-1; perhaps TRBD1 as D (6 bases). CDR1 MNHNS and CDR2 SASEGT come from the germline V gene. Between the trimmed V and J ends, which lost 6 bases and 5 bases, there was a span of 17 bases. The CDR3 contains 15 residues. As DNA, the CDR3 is TGTGCCAGCAGATCGCGGACAGCCGACTATCAGCCCCAGCATTTT. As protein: CASRSRTADYQPQHF.

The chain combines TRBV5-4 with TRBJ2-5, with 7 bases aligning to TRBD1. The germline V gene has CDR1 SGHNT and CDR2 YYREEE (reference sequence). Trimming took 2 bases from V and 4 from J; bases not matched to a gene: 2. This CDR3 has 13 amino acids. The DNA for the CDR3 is TGTGCCAGCAGCTTCCCAGGGGGAGAGACCCAGTACTTC. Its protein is CASSFPGGETQYF. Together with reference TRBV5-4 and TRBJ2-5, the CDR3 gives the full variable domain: ETGVTQSPTHLIKTRGQQVTLRCSSQSGHNTVSWYQQALGQGPQFIFQYYREEENGRGNFPPRFSGLQFPNYSSELNVNALELDDSALYLCASSFPGGETQYFGPGTRLLVL.

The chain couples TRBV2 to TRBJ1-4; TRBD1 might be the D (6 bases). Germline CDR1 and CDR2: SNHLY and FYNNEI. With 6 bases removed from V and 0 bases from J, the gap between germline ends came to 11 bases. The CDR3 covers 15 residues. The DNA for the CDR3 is TGTGCCAGCAGGGAGAACAGGGCAACTAATGAAAAACTGTTTTTT. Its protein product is CASRENRATNEKLFF. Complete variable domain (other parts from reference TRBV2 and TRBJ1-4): EPEVTQTPSHQVTQMGQEVILRCVPISNHLYFYWYRQILGQKVEFLVSFYNNEISEKSEIFDDQFSVERPDGSNFTLKIRSTKLEDSAMYFCASRENRATNEKLFFGSGTQLSVL.

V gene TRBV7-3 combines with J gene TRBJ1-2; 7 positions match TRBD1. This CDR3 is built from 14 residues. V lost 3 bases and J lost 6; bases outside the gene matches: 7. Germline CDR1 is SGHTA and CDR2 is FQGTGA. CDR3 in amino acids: CASSFTGTDHGYTF. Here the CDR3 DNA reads TGTGCCAGCAGCTTTACCGGGACAGACCATGGCTACACCTTC. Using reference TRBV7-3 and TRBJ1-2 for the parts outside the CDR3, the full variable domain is GAGVSQTPSNKVTEKGKYVELRCDPISGHTALYWYRQSLGQGPEFLIYFQGTGAADDSGLPNDRFFAVRPEGSVSTLKIQRTERGDSAVYLCASSFTGTDHGYTFGSGTRLTVV.

CDR3 DNA: TGCAGCGTTGATTCTAGCGGAAACTCCTACGAGCAGTACTTC. It encodes CSVDSSGNSYEQYF. The chain links TRBV29-1 to TRBJ2-7; 7 nucleotides line up with TRBD2. Germline trimming cut 3 bases from V and 0 bases from J; bases unmatched to any gene: 5. From germline, CDR1 is SQVTM and CDR2 ANQGSEA. The CDR3 is 14 residues long.

The CDR3 reads CASSPDRTNSPLHF. As DNA, the CDR3 is TGCGCCAGCAGCCCCGACAGGACAAATTCACCCCTCCACTTT. V is TRBV5-1 and J is TRBJ1-6; TRBD1 might be the D (6 bases). The CDR3 has 14 amino acids. Germline V gene sequence: CDR1 SGHRS, CDR2 YFSETQ. V was clipped by 4 bases and J by 7 bases, with 12 bases between them.

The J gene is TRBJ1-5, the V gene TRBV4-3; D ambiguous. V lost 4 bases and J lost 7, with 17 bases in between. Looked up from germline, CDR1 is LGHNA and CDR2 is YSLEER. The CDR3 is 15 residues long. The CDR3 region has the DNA TGCGCCAGCAGCCCTACCGACGCGGGCGGCCAGCCCCAGCATTTT. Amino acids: CASSPTDAGGQPQHF.